This T cell receptor (beta chain) derives from a study of blood T cell repertoires in COVID-19. Study at large: The samples span acute and convalescent COVID-19 from the United States, Italy and Spain. Sample material is recorded as cDNA or gDNA derived from T cells, B-cell-depleted T cells, or PBMCs.

The ends were cut back, 1 base at V and 1 base at J, with 8 bases in the middle. CDR1 is SGHNT, CDR2 YYREEE, per germline (reference sequence). This CDR3 has 14 residues. In this sample, this clone turned up once. The repertoire was sequenced with immunoSEQ multiplex PCR; TCRdb's copy has only in-frame clones and lacks some. Of more than 130,000 clones listed, around nine tenths are singletons. The receptor was isolated from a woman in her 40s with acute or convalescent COVID-19. Sample: peripheral blood. J is TRBJ2-5 and V is TRBV5-4, with D unclear. CDR3 in amino acids: CASSLSRSQETQYF. The CDR3 coding sequence is TGTGCCAGCAGCTTGAGTCGGTCCCAAGAGACCCAGTACTTC.